At least ten counts were recorded for the clone carrying this T cell receptor (beta chain). The antigen remains unidentified. The source of the sample is a study of Graves' ophthalmopathy and Graves' hyperthyroidism. RNA transcripts were the source from which TCR beta CDR3 regions were amplified. Second-round multiplex PCR came after first-round RT-PCR with HTBI primers. Using its own MiXCR run on the multiplex PCR reads, TCRdb lists one record per CDR3 protein. The data contain about 640,000 distinct CDR3 sequences, over 40% of them singletons. The diagnosis was founded upon clinical symptoms, serum thyroxine, TRAb, thyroid ultrasound and orbital computed tomography. The study's findings and limits: Sensitivity of roughly 64% and specificity of less than 85% were achieved by the model that predicted ophthalmopathy progression. Blood also harbored most expanded thyroid clonotypes above 0.001 frequency. In separating ophthalmopathy from stable hyperthyroidism, a 13-signature model achieved nearly 90% sensitivity and over 80% specificity.

The CDR3 totals 15 residues. The V gene end was trimmed by 6 bases and the J gene end by 0 bases; junction bases not matched to a gene: 7. This sequence was found in an adult man with Graves' ophthalmopathy. The sequenced sample was peripheral blood. The V gene is TRBV12-3 or TRBV12-4, the J gene TRBJ2-7; 8 positions match TRBD1. In DNA, the CDR3 is TGTGCCAGCAGGAACGGGGACAGGAGCTCCTACGAGCAGTACTTC. This encodes CASRNGDRSSYEQYF.